Given below is one T cell receptor (beta chain) in context. The antigen is unknown. This sample is drawn from a study of post-analysis software for immune sequencing data. As for the study in general: Progressive-relapsing, secondary progressive and relapsing-remitting multiple sclerosis were among the disease courses included.

The CDR3 contains 11 residues. Trimming cost V 6 bases and J 7 bases, with 8 bases left between them. Germline V gene lookup returns CDR1 SGHVS and CDR2 FNYEAQ. General study results and limits: Strong co-clustering by F measure was seen for same-batch samples. Controls' normalized Chao1 diversity significantly exceeded that of multiple sclerosis patients. Among roughly five TRBV segments more frequent in patients than controls were TRBV5-6, TRBV5-1 and TRBV20-1.

Included in the TCR beta cDNA libraries were unique molecular identifiers. Out of roughly 1 to 10 million T cells, a few hundred thousand cDNA molecules were generated. TCRdb re-called the PCR reads through MiXCR, storing one row per CDR3 protein. The table lists more than 500,000 distinct CDR3 sequences, approximately 31% of them singletons. The chain combines TRBV7-6 with TRBJ2-3; D not certain. Sequenced input: blood. The sequence derives from a girl aged 2 to 17 with multiple sclerosis. The CDR3 DNA follows: TGTGCCAGCAGGGGCGGCAATACGCAGTATTTT. Amino acid sequence: CASRGGNTQYF.